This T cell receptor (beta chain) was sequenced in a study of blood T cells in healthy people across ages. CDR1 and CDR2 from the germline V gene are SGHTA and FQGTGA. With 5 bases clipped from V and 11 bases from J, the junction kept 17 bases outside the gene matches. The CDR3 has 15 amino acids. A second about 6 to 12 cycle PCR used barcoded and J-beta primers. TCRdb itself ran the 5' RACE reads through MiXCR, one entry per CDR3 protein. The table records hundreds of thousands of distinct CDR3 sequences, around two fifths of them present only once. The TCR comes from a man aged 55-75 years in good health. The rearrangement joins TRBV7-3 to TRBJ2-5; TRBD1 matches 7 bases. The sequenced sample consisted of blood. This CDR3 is CASSPMTGSPNEQYF. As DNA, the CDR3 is TGTGCCAGCAGCCCGATGACAGGGTCCCCCAATGAGCAGTACTTC. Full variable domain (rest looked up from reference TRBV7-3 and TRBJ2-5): GAGVSQTPSNKVTEKGKYVELRCDPISGHTALYWYRQSLGQGPEFLIYFQGTGAADDSGLPNDRFFAVRPEGSVSTLKIQRTERGDSAVYLCASSPMTGSPNEQYFGPGTRLLVL.